The 5 T cell receptor beta chains below come from one sample, sequenced in a study of cytomegalovirus exposure and HLA in healthy donors. Produced via immunoSEQ multiplex PCR; TCRdb's table is partial and in-frame only. The sample has roughly 140,000 clones, about 88% seen once; the top ten hold 3.3%. Input material: PBMCs. All receptors derive from a woman between 18 and 29 years old in good health and CMV-seropositive.

The chain couples TRBV27 to TRBJ1-2; 7 bases line up with TRBD1. The V gene end was trimmed by 2 bases and the J gene end by 3 bases; junction bases not matched to a gene: 3. This CDR3 spans 14 amino acids. Germline V gene data show CDR1 as MNHEY and CDR2 as SMNVEV (reference sequence). The CDR3 coding sequence is TGTGCCAGCAGTTTAAGGGGGCAGGACTATGGCTACACCTTC. Translation: CASSLRGQDYGYTF.

The chain is built from TRBV5-1 and TRBJ1-2, with TRBD1 as a possible D gene (6 bases). Trimming took 0 bases from V and 4 from J, leaving 13 bases between them. The CDR3 is made up of 15 amino acids. Looked up from germline, CDR1 is SGHRS and CDR2 is YFSETQ. CDR3 protein: CASSLETGMGYGYTF. The CDR3 region has the DNA TGCGCCAGCAGCTTGGAAACAGGGATGGGCTATGGCTACACCTTC.

The chain has TRBV11-3 and TRBJ1-5; D not certain. Germline loops: CDR1 SGHNT, CDR2 YENEEA. There are 18 residues in the CDR3. V was clipped by 4 bases and J by 0 bases, with 19 bases between them. The DNA for the CDR3 is TGTGCCAGCAGCTCAGGCTTCGTAGGCCGGCATAGCAATCAGCCCCAGCATTTT. This sequence encodes CASSSGFVGRHSNQPQHF.

This chain connects TRBV18 to TRBJ2-7, with D perhaps matching TRBD2 (5 bases). V lost 3 bases and J lost 1, with 7 bases in between. The length of the CDR3 is 13 residues. Germline CDR1 is KGHSH and CDR2 is LQKENI. CDR3 protein: CASSPPGSYEQYF. The CDR3 DNA sequence: TGTGCCAGCTCACCCCCGGGGTCCTACGAGCAGTACTTC. The full variable domain, rest sourced from reference TRBV18 and TRBJ2-7, is NAGVMQNPRHLVRRRGQEARLRCSPMKGHSHVYWYRQLPEEGLKFMVYLQKENIIDESGMPKERFSAEFPKEGPSILRIQQVVRGDSAAYFCASSPPGSYEQYFGPGTRLTVT.

The genes are TRBV28 and TRBJ2-7, with TRBD2 matching over 7 bases. The CDR3 runs 14 residues. V was pared by 7 bases and J by 2 bases, with 8 bases of the junction left unmatched. Germline V gene sequence: CDR1 MDHEN, CDR2 SYDVKM. The CDR3 reads CASTQGGSPYEQYF. The CDR3 bases are TGTGCCAGCACCCAGGGCGGGAGCCCCTACGAGCAGTACTTC.